The entry that follows covers one T cell receptor beta chain sequence. What it recognizes is unknown. This sample was included in a study of T cell responses to AZD1222 COVID-19 vaccine. Study outcomes and limitations: Repertoires were sampled only after the peak T cell response. Recipients of two AZD1222 doses showed rising Spike-specific TCR breadth and depth. At baseline, just five or six AZD1222 recipients tested seropositive.

The protocol was immunoSEQ multiplex PCR, while the TCRdb copy is restricted to in-frame clones and leaves out a portion. The table records about 150,000 clones, roughly 90% of them present only once. With V trimmed by 2 bases and J by 4 bases, 2 bases remained unmatched. Germline V CDR1 and CDR2: MNHEY, SMNVEV (reference sequence). The CDR3 contains 15 residues. This clonotype was sampled from an adult who received the AZD1222 COVID-19 vaccine. The starting material was peripheral blood, obtained 28 days after the second AZD1222 dose. V usage is TRBV27 and J usage is TRBJ2-3, with 11 positions matching TRBD1. The CDR3 nucleotides are TGTGCCAGCAGTTTAGGGACAGGGGGATCAGATACGCAGTATTTT. Its translation is CASSLGTGGSDTQYF.